The 23 T cell receptor beta chains reported below all come from one sample, sequenced in a study of memory CD4+ T cells and cytomegalovirus serostatus. The protocol was immunoSEQ multiplex PCR, while the TCRdb copy is restricted to in-frame clones and leaves out a portion. Here the sample spans some 58,000 clones, 75% to 80% being singletons. Single viable CD3+CD4+CD8-CD45RO+ cells were sorted as the memory CD4+ T cells. Sequenced sample: memory CD4+ T cells from blood. These receptors were collected from an adult in good health and CMV-seronegative.

The chain links TRBV2 to TRBJ1-5, with 7 positions matching TRBD1. CDR1 is SNHLY and CDR2 is FYNNEI in the germline V gene. V trimming: 6 bases; J trimming: 4 bases; junction bases outside the gene matches: 9. The CDR3 sequence is 15 residues long. The CDR3 region has the DNA TGTGCCAGCAGGGGAAGGACAGGCGGGAATCAGCCCCAGCATTTT. This sequence encodes CASRGRTGGNQPQHF.

This clone has a handful of counts. The gene calls are TRBV12-5 and TRBJ1-1, with TRBD1 as a possible D gene (6 bases). CDR1 and CDR2 (germline): LGHNT, FRNRAP. The CDR3 has 13 amino acids. With 4 bases removed from V and 1 base from J, the gap between germline ends came to 7 bases. CDR3 nucleotides: TGTGCTAGTGGTTCACAGGGGAACACTGAAGCTTTCTTT. It is translated as CASGSQGNTEAFF. The variable domain in full, completed from reference TRBV12-5 and TRBJ1-1, reads DARVTQTPRHKVTEMGQEVTMRCQPILGHNTVFWYRQTMMQGLELLAYFRNRAPLDDSGMPKDRFSAEMPDATLATLKIQPSEPRDSAVYFCASGSQGNTEAFFGQGTRLTVV.

The chain uses TRBV4-1 and TRBJ1-6, with D possibly TRBD1 on 5 matching bases. This CDR3 contains 15 residues. From germline, CDR1 is MGHRA and CDR2 YSYEKL. Trimming removed 4 bases at V and 0 bases at J, with 7 bases between. The CDR3 nucleotides read TGCGCCAGCAGCCGGGGGAGCTCCTATAATTCACCCCTCCACTTT. This encodes CASSRGSSYNSPLHF.

The chain has TRBV5-1 and TRBJ2-1; 8 bases match TRBD2. V shed 2 bases, J shed 4 bases, and the junction held 5 bases outside the gene matches. Germline lookup yields CDR1 SGHRS and CDR2 YFSETQ. The CDR3 consists of 15 residues. In nucleotides, the CDR3 is TGCGCCAGCAGCTTCAACGCGGGAGGATACAATGAGCAGTTCTTC. Encoded protein: CASSFNAGGYNEQFF.

The rearrangement joins TRBV28 to TRBJ2-1, with D perhaps assigned TRBD1 or TRBD2 (5 bases each). This CDR3 is 14 amino acids long. Trimming shortened V by 6 bases and J by 6 bases, and 15 bases separated the two germline ends. Germline assignment: CDR1 MDHEN and CDR2 SYDVKM. In DNA, the CDR3 is TGTGCCAGCAGGCAGCTAGCTGGGGGCAATGAGCAGTTCTTC. Protein: CASRQLAGGNEQFF.

The chain links TRBV25-1 to TRBJ2-1; the match to TRBD1 covers 9 bases. From germline, CDR1 is MGHDK and CDR2 SYGVNS. With 6 bases clipped from V and 7 bases from J, the junction kept 10 bases outside the gene matches. The CDR3 spans 15 residues. The CDR3 region is CASRASGTGTNEQFF. Here the CDR3 DNA reads TGTGCCAGCAGAGCCTCCGGGACAGGGACGAATGAGCAGTTCTTC.

The chain employs TRBV19 and TRBJ1-1; D remains unclear. Germline V gene sequence: CDR1 LNHDA, CDR2 SQIVND (reference sequence). There are 15 residues in the CDR3. The V end was cut by 7 bases, the J end by 1 base, with 16 bases between. CDR3 nucleotides: TGTGCCAGTAAGGGTTGGAGAGTTGGGAACACTGAAGCTTTCTTT. Its translation: CASKGWRVGNTEAFF.

This clone occurred a few times. The gene calls are TRBV28 and TRBJ2-2; D is possibly TRBD1 or TRBD2 (5 bases each). Trimming took off 2 bases at V and 6 bases at J, with 13 bases between the two ends. The CDR3 runs to 15 residues. Germline assignment: CDR1 MDHEN and CDR2 SYDVKM. CDR3 protein: CASSLTGGGSGELFF. In DNA form, the CDR3 reads TGTGCCAGCAGTTTAACAGGCGGCGGGTCCGGGGAGCTGTTTTTT.

The V gene is TRBV29-1, the J gene TRBJ1-2; 9 nucleotides agree with TRBD1. The germline V gene encodes CDR1 SQVTM and CDR2 ANQGSEA. The CDR3 consists of 14 residues. Trimming at V came to 3 bases and at J to 3 bases, leaving 5 bases not matched to a gene. The CDR3 loop is CSVDGTGSYYGYTF. The CDR3 region has the DNA TGCAGCGTTGATGGGACAGGGAGTTACTATGGCTACACCTTC.

The chain uses TRBV19 and TRBJ1-5; 7 nucleotides agree with TRBD1. Trimming took 6 bases from V and 6 from J; bases not matched to a gene: 8. The V gene's germline CDR1 is LNHDA and CDR2 SQIVND (reference sequence). The CDR3 totals 14 residues. The CDR3 DNA sequence: TGTGCCAGTAGCCGGGACAGTCTTCTTCAGCCCCAGCATTTT. Protein sequence: CASSRDSLLQPQHF.

The genes are TRBV11-2 and TRBJ2-5, with 11 bases that match TRBD2. From germline, CDR1 is SGHAT and CDR2 FQNNGV. This CDR3 comprises 16 residues. V lost 5 bases and J lost 5; bases outside the gene matches: 10. The CDR3 is CASSRISGGAPETQYF. CDR3 nucleotide sequence: TGTGCCAGCAGCCGGATTAGCGGGGGGGCCCCGGAGACCCAGTACTTC. The full variable domain, rest sourced from reference TRBV11-2 and TRBJ2-5, is EAGVAQSPRYKIIEKRQSVAFWCNPISGHATLYWYQQILGQGPKLLIQFQNNGVVDDSQLPKDRFSAERLKGVDSTLKIQPAKLEDSAVYLCASSRISGGAPETQYFGPGTRLLVL.

J is TRBJ1-2 and V is TRBV19; the D is unclear. V lost 4 bases and J 7 bases, leaving 13 bases between the germline ends. Germline values: CDR1 LNHDA, CDR2 SQIVND (reference sequence). The CDR3 totals 13 residues. Here the CDR3 reads CASSTSSYLGYTF. The CDR3 DNA follows: TGTGCCAGTAGTACTAGCAGTTATCTTGGCTACACCTTC.

The chain combines TRBV18 with TRBJ2-7; no clear D. The germline gives CDR1 KGHSH, CDR2 LQKENI. The ends were cut back, 1 base at V and 4 bases at J, with 11 bases in the middle. This CDR3 has 14 amino acids. CDR3 sequence: CASSPHGTEYEQYF. In nucleotides, the CDR3 is TGTGCCAGCTCACCACACGGTACAGAATACGAGCAGTACTTC. Full variable domain (rest looked up from reference TRBV18 and TRBJ2-7): NAGVMQNPRHLVRRRGQEARLRCSPMKGHSHVYWYRQLPEEGLKFMVYLQKENIIDESGMPKERFSAEFPKEGPSILRIQQVVRGDSAAYFCASSPHGTEYEQYFGPGTRLTVT.

V gene TRBV6-5 combines with J gene TRBJ2-6; no firm D call. Trimming shortened V by 6 bases and J by 0 bases, and 9 bases separated the two germline ends. CDR1 MNHEY and CDR2 SVGAGI come from the germline V gene. The CDR3 is 15 amino acids. The CDR3 here is CASRNPGSGANVLTF. The CDR3 bases are TGTGCCAGCAGGAACCCGGGCTCTGGGGCCAACGTCCTGACTTTC.

This rearrangement joins TRBV19 to TRBJ2-2; D is ambiguous. CDR3 length equals 15 residues. Germline CDR1 reads LNHDA; CDR2 reads SQIVND (reference sequence). V was trimmed by 8 bases and J by 3 bases, leaving 16 bases between them. The CDR3 sequence is CASGPWERDTGELFF. CDR3 in DNA: TGTGCCAGTGGCCCTTGGGAAAGGGACACCGGGGAGCTGTTTTTT.

V usage is TRBV4-2 and J usage is TRBJ1-2, with D hard to call. V lost 0 bases to trimming and J lost 8 bases, with 13 bases between them. Germline V gene data show CDR1 as LGHNA and CDR2 as YNFKEQ. This CDR3 contains 14 residues. The chain's CDR3 is CASSQDPGSVGYTF. The CDR3 coding sequence is TGTGCCAGCAGCCAAGATCCCGGAAGCGTCGGCTACACCTTC.

The sample holds a few counts of this clone. The gene calls are TRBV18 and TRBJ2-7; possible D gene TRBD2, 5 bases. CDR3 length equals 14 residues. Germline V CDR1 and CDR2: KGHSH, LQKENI. Deletions cut 1 base from V and 0 bases from J, with 7 bases between. CDR3 protein: CASSPQRDSYEQYF. CDR3 in DNA: TGTGCCAGCTCACCACAGAGGGACTCCTACGAGCAGTACTTC.

A single count supports this clone. This sequence joins TRBV5-5 and TRBJ2-7; perhaps TRBD2 as D (5 bases). CDR1 is SGHKS, CDR2 YYEKEE, per germline (reference sequence). Trimming left V 0 bases short and J 3 bases short, with 13 bases between. CDR3 length: 15 residues. CDR3: CASSLEWASFYEQYF. For the CDR3, the DNA is TGTGCCAGCAGCTTGGAATGGGCTAGCTTCTACGAGCAGTACTTC.

The chain carries TRBV19 and TRBJ1-5; maybe TRBD1 (6 bases). Between the trimmed V and J ends, which lost 4 bases and 3 bases, there was a span of 10 bases. The CDR3 runs to 14 residues. Germline CDR1 and CDR2: LNHDA and SQIVND (reference sequence). As DNA, the CDR3 is TGTGCCAGTAGTACCCAGGGGTACAATCAGCCCCAGCATTTT. It codes for CASSTQGYNQPQHF.

On this clone: This CDR3 is also generated by other DNA sequences in the sample. The CDR3: CASSLSQGATNEKLFF. The CDR3 DNA follows: TGTGCCAGCAGCTTATCGCAGGGTGCAACTAATGAAAAACTGTTTTTT. The J gene is TRBJ1-4, the V gene TRBV13; maybe TRBD1 (5 bases). The CDR3 extends over 16 amino acids. Germline V gene data show CDR1 as PRHDT and CDR2 as FYEKMQ (reference sequence). Trimming removed 2 bases at V and 0 bases at J, with 10 bases between.

This clone occurred a few times. V usage is TRBV11-2 and J usage is TRBJ1-2; no reliable D call. Trimming stripped 1 base from V and 2 bases from J, with 11 bases between. CDR1 and CDR2 from the germline V gene are SGHAT and FQNNGV. The CDR3 extends over 15 amino acids. The DNA for the CDR3 is TGTGCCAGCAGCTTAGGAGGCACGACCAACTATGGCTACACCTTC. Translated, it gives CASSLGGTTNYGYTF. Using reference TRBV11-2 and TRBJ1-2 for the parts outside the CDR3, the full variable domain is EAGVAQSPRYKIIEKRQSVAFWCNPISGHATLYWYQQILGQGPKLLIQFQNNGVVDDSQLPKDRFSAERLKGVDSTLKIQPAKLEDSAVYLCASSLGGTTNYGYTFGSGTRLTVV.

V is TRBV18 and J is TRBJ2-7; TRBD1 agrees at 10 bases. The CDR3 spans 15 residues. Germline trimming cut 2 bases from V and 3 bases from J; bases unmatched to any gene: 4. Germline V gene lookup returns CDR1 KGHSH and CDR2 LQKENI. CDR3 sequence: CASSPGTGEIYEQYF. For the CDR3, the DNA is TGTGCCAGCTCACCAGGGACAGGGGAGATCTACGAGCAGTACTTC.

The chain has TRBV2 and TRBJ2-5, with D possibly called TRBD1 or TRBD2 (5 bases each). Deletions cut 8 bases from V and 5 bases from J, with 9 bases between. CDR1 is SNHLY and CDR2 is FYNNEI in the germline V gene. The length of the CDR3 is 11 residues. CDR3 in amino acids: CASGGRETQYF. DNA of the CDR3: TGTGCCAGCGGGGGTCGGGAGACCCAGTACTTC.